This T cell receptor beta chain emerged from a study of molecular identifiers for immune sequencing clone quantification. TCRdb re-analysed the PCR reads in MiXCR, keeping a single row per CDR3 protein. Here the sample spans 490,000 or so distinct CDR3 sequences, under 30% being singletons. V shed 4 bases and J 3 bases; nucleotides not matched to a gene: 9. The germline V gene has CDR1 MDHEN and CDR2 SYDVKM. The CDR3 sequence is 19 residues long. This TCR came from a human donor in good health. Some libraries in this study had Jurkat cell RNA spiked in. V usage is TRBV28 and J usage is TRBJ2-6, with 13 nucleotides matching TRBD2. Sequenced: naive CD8+ T cells from blood, with Jurkat cell RNA spiked in. Subset denoted: FACS-sorted CD8+CD4-CCR7+CD45RA+ naive T cells. This CDR3 reads CASSSWTSGSWGGANVLTF. In DNA form, the CDR3 reads TGTGCCAGCAGTTCATGGACTAGCGGGAGCTGGGGTGGGGCCAACGTCCTGACTTTC.